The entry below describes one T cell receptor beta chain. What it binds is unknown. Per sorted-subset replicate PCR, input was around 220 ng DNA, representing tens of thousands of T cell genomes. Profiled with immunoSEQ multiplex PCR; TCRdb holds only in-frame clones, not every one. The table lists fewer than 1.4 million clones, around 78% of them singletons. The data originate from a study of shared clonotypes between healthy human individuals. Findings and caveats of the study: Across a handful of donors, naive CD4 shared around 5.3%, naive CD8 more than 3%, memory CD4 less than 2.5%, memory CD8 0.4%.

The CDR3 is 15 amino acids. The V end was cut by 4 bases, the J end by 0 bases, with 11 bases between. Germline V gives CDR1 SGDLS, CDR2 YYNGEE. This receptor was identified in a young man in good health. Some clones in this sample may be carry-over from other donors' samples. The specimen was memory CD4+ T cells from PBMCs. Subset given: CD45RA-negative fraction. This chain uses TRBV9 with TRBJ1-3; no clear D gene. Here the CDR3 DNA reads TGTGCCAGCAGCCAAGGTGCGTTCTCTGGAAACACCATATATTTT. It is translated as CASSQGAFSGNTIYF.